Below are 19 T cell receptor beta chains sequenced from a single sample in a study of cytotoxic CD8 clonotypes in ibrutinib-treated CLL. Sequencing used immunoSEQ multiplex PCR; TCRdb keeps in-frame clones, though not all of them. The sample yields 150,000 to 200,000 clones, more than 70% seen once. The sequenced sample was PBMCs, obtained at disease progression, from a patient treated with ibrutinib. These receptors were obtained from a human donor with chronic lymphocytic leukemia.

This chain joins TRBV29-1 and TRBJ2-3; D is unclear. The CDR3 covers 13 residues. The ends were cut back, 1 base at V and 1 base at J, with 6 bases in the middle. Germline loops: CDR1 SQVTM, CDR2 ANQGSEA. CDR3 in DNA: TGCAGCGTTGAAGGCGTGGGCACAGATACGCAGTATTTT. Translation: CSVEGVGTDTQYF.

The chain combines TRBV11-3 with TRBJ2-1; 15 bases agree with TRBD2. Germline CDR1 SGHNT, CDR2 YENEEA. The length of the CDR3 is 18 residues. V lost 2 bases, J lost 7 bases, and 9 bases stayed unmatched. This CDR3 is CASSLLYPGTSGGNEQFF. The DNA of the CDR3 is TGTGCCAGCAGCTTACTCTATCCCGGGACTAGCGGGGGGAATGAGCAGTTCTTC.

The chain combines TRBV4-2 with TRBJ2-2; 9 bases agree with TRBD1. This CDR3 has 14 residues. With 5 bases clipped from V and 7 bases from J, the junction kept 5 bases outside the gene matches. Germline V gene sequence: CDR1 LGHNA, CDR2 YNFKEQ. The CDR3 sequence: CASSTNRGLGELFF. The CDR3 DNA follows: TGTGCCAGCAGCACTAACAGGGGGCTCGGGGAGCTGTTTTTT.

V gene TRBV7-3 combines with J gene TRBJ1-2, with a possible D match to TRBD1 (5 bases). CDR1 is SGHTA, CDR2 FQGTGA, per germline. CDR3 size: 14 residues. The V and J ends lost 5 bases and 4 bases respectively, with 14 bases between them. The CDR3 is CASSDGTAAYGYTF. DNA of the CDR3: TGTGCCAGCAGCGACGGGACGGCGGCCTATGGCTACACCTTC.

For the CDR3, the DNA is TGTGCCAGCAGCCCGACAACGTACGAGCAGTACTTC. Translated: CASSPTTYEQYF. The V call is TRBV7-9, the J call TRBJ2-7; D gene unclear. V shed 5 bases and J shed 4 bases, with 9 bases lying between them. Germline lookup yields CDR1 SEHNR and CDR2 FQNEAQ (reference sequence). The CDR3 has 12 amino acids.

The chain joins TRBV7-2 to TRBJ2-2, with 9 bases matching TRBD2. Germline loops: CDR1 SGHTA, CDR2 FQGNSA. This CDR3 region has 15 residues. V trimming: 5 bases; J trimming: 4 bases; junction bases outside the gene matches: 5. CDR3 sequence: CASSVAGGSTGELFF. CDR3 DNA sequence: TGTGCCAGCAGCGTGGCGGGAGGGAGCACCGGGGAGCTGTTTTTT.

This sequence joins TRBV11-3 and TRBJ2-5; D remains unclear. CDR3 length: 15 amino acids. Trimming shortened V by 1 base and J by 5 bases, and 14 bases separated the two germline ends. The V gene's germline CDR1 is SGHNT and CDR2 YENEEA. CDR3 residues: CASSLAHGLWETQYF. The CDR3 DNA follows: TGTGCCAGCAGCTTAGCGCACGGGTTGTGGGAGACCCAGTACTTC.

The genes are TRBV6-1 and TRBJ2-1; 9 bases match TRBD2. The germline gives CDR1 MNHNS, CDR2 SASEGT. CDR3 size: 19 residues. J gave up 5 bases and V 2 bases, and 16 bases lay outside the gene matches. As DNA, the CDR3 is TGTGCCAGCAGTGAATATCGACCGCTAGGACTAGCGAGCAACAATGAGCAGTTCTTC. Amino acids: CASSEYRPLGLASNNEQFF.

There are a few counts of this clone. The rearrangement links TRBV4-2 to TRBJ2-7; the D gene is possibly TRBD2 (6 bases). V was cut by 1 base and J by 10 bases, with 20 bases left in between. This CDR3 is built from 15 residues. CDR1 and CDR2 (germline): LGHNA, YNFKEQ. The CDR3 here is CASSQATEPYGGQYF. The CDR3 DNA reads TGTGCCAGCAGCCAAGCCACGGAGCCCTACGGGGGACAGTACTTC.

The chain joins TRBV7-3 to TRBJ2-1; TRBD2 matches 12 bases. The length of the CDR3 is 15 residues. CDR1 SGHTA and CDR2 FQGTGA come from the germline V gene. Trimming took 5 bases from V and 6 from J; bases not matched to a gene: 5. In DNA form, the CDR3 reads TGTGCCAGCAGCGCTAGCGGGAGGGCCGTCAATGAGCAGTTCTTC. This sequence encodes CASSASGRAVNEQFF.

This clone was seen just once. The chain joins TRBV14 to TRBJ1-2, with a weak D call TRBD1 (5 bases). The CDR3 has 16 residues. CDR1 and CDR2 from the germline V gene are SGHDN and FVKESK. The V end lost 4 bases, the J end lost 5 bases, and 20 bases lay between the germline ends. CDR3 nucleotide sequence: TGTGCCAGCAGCCCCGTGGGGCCGCGGGTTAGTTATGGCTACACCTTC. The encoded protein is CASSPVGPRVSYGYTF.

The V gene is TRBV27, the J gene TRBJ2-7; the D gene could be TRBD1 or TRBD2 (6 bases each). V was shortened by 3 bases and J by 4 bases, with 16 bases between the two germline ends. Germline CDR1 is MNHEY and CDR2 is SMNVEV (reference sequence). The CDR3 loop spans 15 amino acids. The CDR3 region is CASSFRGGIKYEQYF. The CDR3 DNA sequence: TGTGCCAGCAGTTTCAGGGGCGGGATTAAATACGAGCAGTACTTC.

CDR3 nucleotides: TGTGCCAGCAGGGACTTGAGTTCCGAGCAGTACTTC. Translation gives CASRDLSSEQYF. The chain has TRBV2 and TRBJ2-7; tentative D call: TRBD2 (5 bases). Germline-derived CDR1 and CDR2 are SNHLY and FYNNEI. There are 12 residues in the CDR3. V lost 6 bases and J lost 6, with 12 bases in between.

This clone was counted a few times. The V and J genes are TRBV5-1 and TRBJ1-3, with D uncertain. V was clipped by 4 bases and J by 0 bases, with 5 bases between them. The CDR3 has 13 residues. Germline V gene sequence: CDR1 SGHRS, CDR2 YFSETQ. The CDR3 is CASSPSSGNTIYF. CDR3 nucleotide sequence: TGCGCCAGCAGCCCCAGCTCTGGAAACACCATATATTTT.

In this sample, this clone turned up once. J is TRBJ1-6 and V is TRBV5-4; 9 bases fit TRBD1. CDR3 length: 13 amino acids. The V segment lost 3 bases and the J segment 10 bases; nucleotides outside the gene matches: 2. Germline loops: CDR1 SGHNT, CDR2 YYREEE (reference sequence). The CDR3 nucleotides are TGTGCCAGCAGCTCCGACAGGGGGTCACCCCTCCACTTT. Its protein product is CASSSDRGSPLHF.

The CDR3 nucleotides are TGTGCCAGCAGCTTATCACCCTGGGGACAGGTGTACGAGCAGTACTTC. The encoded protein is CASSLSPWGQVYEQYF. The chain is built from TRBV7-9 and TRBJ2-7, with 8 nucleotides matching TRBD1. V shed 2 bases, J shed 4 bases, and the junction held 10 bases outside the gene matches. The germline CDR1 and CDR2 sequences are SEHNR and FQNEAQ (reference sequence). The CDR3 has 16 residues.

This rearrangement joins TRBV4-1 to TRBJ2-1; TRBD2 might be the D (6 bases). Germline-derived CDR1 and CDR2 are MGHRA and YSYEKL. CDR3 length equals 17 residues. Trimming removed 1 base from V and 2 bases from J, with 15 bases in between. This CDR3 reads CASSQVTLASAYNEQFF. Written as DNA, the CDR3 is TGCGCCAGCAGCCAAGTTACACTAGCTTCGGCCTACAATGAGCAGTTCTTC.

The rearrangement uses TRBV2 and TRBJ2-4; no definite D call. This CDR3 contains 11 residues. Germline V gene data show CDR1 as SNHLY and CDR2 as FYNNEI. Trimming took 8 bases from V and 8 from J, leaving 10 bases between them. The CDR3 spells CASDRSDIQYF. For the CDR3, the DNA is TGTGCCAGCGACCGGTCGGACATTCAGTACTTC. The full variable domain, its missing parts supplied by reference TRBV2 and TRBJ2-4, is EPEVTQTPSHQVTQMGQEVILRCVPISNHLYFYWYRQILGQKVEFLVSFYNNEISEKSEIFDDQFSVERPDGSNFTLKIRSTKLEDSAMYFCASDRSDIQYFGAGTRLSVL.

V is TRBV29-1 and J is TRBJ2-3, with D unresolved. CDR3 length: 13 amino acids. Between the trimmed V and J ends, which lost 5 bases and 0 bases, there was a span of 9 bases. Germline V gene sequence: CDR1 SQVTM, CDR2 ANQGSEA. CDR3 region: CSVFHFSTDTQYF. The CDR3 coding sequence is TGCAGCGTTTTCCATTTTAGCACAGATACGCAGTATTTT.